The 14 T cell receptor beta chains in this list originate from one sample, sequenced in a study of beta chain features in type 1 diabetes (dated by TCRdb to between 2017 and 2018). These receptors' antigens are unknown. General conclusions and limits of the study: Type 1 diabetes patients showed a moderate but significant shortening of TCRB CDR3 length in all four CD4+ subsets.

The receptor library was made with the immunoSEQ multiplex PCR assay. The High Capacity cDNA Reverse Transcription Kit was used to reverse transcribe all of the isolated RNA, meaning that expressed TCRB transcripts were what got sequenced. TCRdb provides this immuneACCESS table in a form limited to in-frame rearrangements. Some clones are lacking; in checked studies, under half of them reflect an unresolved V gene, and why the rest are absent is not known. A total of roughly 240,000 clones appear in this sample, 24% of them only once. 0.012% of the sample belongs to the ten largest clones. Sequencing was performed on naive CD4+ T cells from blood. The intended sense of this specimen's cell subset or site label: true naive CD4+ T cells. All receptors come from a woman aged 30 to 39 with type 1 diabetes.

The rearrangement joins TRBV28 to TRBJ2-1; a possible D gene is TRBD2 (6 bases). CDR3 length: 15 amino acids. The germline gives CDR1 MDHEN, CDR2 SYDVKM. V was shortened by 6 bases and J by 5 bases, with 17 bases between the two germline ends. The CDR3 spells CASSLPGLTNNEQFF. The CDR3 nucleotides are TGTGCCAGCAGCTTACCGGGACTGACTAACAATGAGCAGTTCTTC.

The rearrangement uses TRBV15 and TRBJ2-7; D remains ambiguous. V lost 0 bases and J lost 3, with 12 bases in between. The CDR3 runs to 15 residues. Germline loops: CDR1 LNHNV, CDR2 YYDKDF (reference sequence). CDR3: CATSRETYSRYEQYF. In DNA form, the CDR3 reads TGTGCCACCAGCAGAGAGACATACAGTCGCTACGAGCAGTACTTC.

V and J are TRBV7-8 and TRBJ1-1; D uncertain. The CDR3 runs 15 residues. Trimming removed 5 bases at V and 1 base at J, with 14 bases between. CDR1 and CDR2 from the germline V gene are SGHVS and FQNEAQ. This CDR3 is CASSPGPTKNTEAFF. For the CDR3, the DNA is TGTGCCAGCAGCCCAGGCCCGACAAAGAACACTGAAGCTTTCTTT.

This clone has more than one count but fewer than ten. The chain carries TRBV15 and TRBJ2-2; the D is unclear. The CDR3 contains 14 residues. Germline CDR1 LNHNV, CDR2 YYDKDF (reference sequence). Trimming left V 1 base short and J 5 bases short, with 8 bases between. CDR3 DNA: TGTGCCACCAGCAGAGTTCCAGAAACCGGGGAGCTGTTTTTT. Amino acid sequence: CATSRVPETGELFF.

The rearrangement joins TRBV5-6 to TRBJ2-2, with 7 bases identical to TRBD1. Looked up from germline, CDR1 is SGHDT and CDR2 is YYEEEE. The CDR3 totals 16 residues. Trimming removed 0 bases from V and 2 bases from J; junction bases left unmatched: 4. The CDR3 region has the DNA TGTGCCAGCAGCTTGGCGGGACAGCCTAACACCGGGGAGCTGTTTTTT. Its translation is CASSLAGQPNTGELFF.

This chain links TRBV7-3 with TRBJ2-2, with 8 bases matching TRBD1. V lost 2 bases and J lost 4; bases outside the gene matches: 3. The CDR3 covers 15 residues. CDR1 is SGHTA and CDR2 is FQGTGA in the germline V gene. CDR3: CASSLVQGGTGELFF. The DNA for the CDR3 is TGTGCCAGCAGCTTAGTACAGGGGGGCACCGGGGAGCTGTTTTTT. The whole variable domain, remainder taken from reference TRBV7-3 and TRBJ2-2, is GAGVSQTPSNKVTEKGKYVELRCDPISGHTALYWYRQSLGQGPEFLIYFQGTGAADDSGLPNDRFFAVRPEGSVSTLKIQRTERGDSAVYLCASSLVQGGTGELFFGEGSRLTVL.

The CDR3 region is CASSVGTSDLTGELFF. The CDR3 DNA reads TGTGCCAGCAGCGTAGGGACTAGCGATCTTACCGGGGAGCTGTTTTTT. V and J are TRBV9 and TRBJ2-2; 9 positions agree with TRBD2. The CDR3 contains 16 residues. Germline V gives CDR1 SGDLS, CDR2 YYNGEE. V gave up 0 bases and J gave up 5 bases; unmatched junction bases: 5. The full variable domain, with the rest looked up from reference TRBV9 and TRBJ2-2, is DSGVTQTPKHLITATGQRVTLRCSPRSGDLSVYWYQQSLDQGLQFLIQYYNGEERAKGNILERFSAQQFPDLHSELNLSSLELGDSALYFCASSVGTSDLTGELFFGEGSRLTVL.

This clone was observed a few times. The chain employs TRBV6-1 and TRBJ2-2; D might be TRBD2 (6 bases). This CDR3 spans 14 amino acids. V lost 2 bases to trimming and J lost 6 bases, with 10 bases between them. Germline values: CDR1 MNHNS, CDR2 SASEGT. CDR3 coding DNA: TGTGCCAGCAGTGAACGGGGACTGGCCGGGGAGCTGTTTTTT. Translated, it gives CASSERGLAGELFF.

This clone was found a few times. V is TRBV5-1 and J is TRBJ2-3; no definite D call. V was shortened by 3 bases and J by 0 bases, with 17 bases between the two germline ends. The CDR3 loop spans 17 amino acids. Germline values: CDR1 SGHRS, CDR2 YFSETQ. The CDR3 loop is CASSSPVFYSSTDTQYF. The DNA for the CDR3 is TGCGCCAGCAGCTCCCCCGTCTTTTATTCTAGCACAGATACGCAGTATTTT.

The V gene is TRBV28, the J gene TRBJ1-1; TRBD1 matches at 7 bases. The CDR3 covers 13 residues. Trimming at V came to 4 bases and at J to 1 base, leaving 0 bases not matched to a gene. Germline lookup yields CDR1 MDHEN and CDR2 SYDVKM. The CDR3 region has the DNA TGTGCCAGCAGTTGGACAGGGAACACTGAAGCTTTCTTT. This encodes CASSWTGNTEAFF.

This clone occurred a few times. The gene calls are TRBV27 and TRBJ1-5; TRBD1 matches 7 bases. This CDR3 has 16 amino acids. From germline, CDR1 is MNHEY and CDR2 SMNVEV (reference sequence). J was trimmed by 0 bases and V by 5 bases; bases with no gene match: 7. The CDR3 DNA reads TGTGCCAGCAGTCCGGGACAGAGTTATAGCAATCAGCCCCAGCATTTT. It encodes CASSPGQSYSNQPQHF.

The rearrangement joins TRBV4-1 to TRBJ2-5, with D perhaps matching TRBD2 (6 bases). The germline V gene has CDR1 MGHRA and CDR2 YSYEKL. The CDR3 covers 14 residues. Trimming removed 1 base at V and 4 bases at J, with 10 bases between. The CDR3 reads CASSQAGVRETQYF. CDR3 bases: TGCGCCAGCAGCCAAGCGGGAGTACGAGAGACCCAGTACTTC.

J is TRBJ2-5 and V is TRBV5-1, with 10 bases that match TRBD2. Germline V gene sequence: CDR1 SGHRS, CDR2 YFSETQ. Unmatched junction bases numbered 7, after V lost 4 bases and J lost 1 base. This CDR3 comprises 16 residues. CDR3 in DNA: TGCGCCAGCAGCGTAGGACTAGCGGAACGCCAAGAGACCCAGTACTTC. Translation: CASSVGLAERQETQYF. Looking up the rest from reference TRBV5-1 and TRBJ2-5 gives the full variable domain: KAGVTQTPRYLIKTRGQQVTLSCSPISGHRSVSWYQQTPGQGLQFLFEYFSETQRNKGNFPGRFSGRQFSNSRSEMNVSTLELGDSALYLCASSVGLAERQETQYFGPGTRLLVL.

The chain carries TRBV28 and TRBJ1-2, with D perhaps TRBD1 (5 bases). Germline CDR1 and CDR2: MDHEN and SYDVKM. This CDR3 is 12 amino acids long. V lost 3 bases and J 7 bases, leaving 9 bases between the germline ends. For the CDR3, the DNA is TGTGCCAGCAGTTTGGAGGGGCTTGGCTACACCTTC. This translates into CASSLEGLGYTF.